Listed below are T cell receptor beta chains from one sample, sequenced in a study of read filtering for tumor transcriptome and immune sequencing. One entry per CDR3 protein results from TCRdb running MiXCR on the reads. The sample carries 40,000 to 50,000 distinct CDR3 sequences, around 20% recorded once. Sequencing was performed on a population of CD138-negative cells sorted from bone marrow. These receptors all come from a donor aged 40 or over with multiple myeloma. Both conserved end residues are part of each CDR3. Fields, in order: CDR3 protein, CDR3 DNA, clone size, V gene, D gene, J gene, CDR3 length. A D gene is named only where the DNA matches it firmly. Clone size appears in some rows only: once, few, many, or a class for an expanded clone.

CASSLMDTQYF TGTGCCAGCAGTTTAATGGATACGCAGTATTTT many TRBV28 - TRBJ2-3 11
CSGRQGMNTEAFF TGCAGCGGACGACAGGGAATGAACACTGAAGCTTTCTTT many TRBV29-1 TRBD1 TRBJ1-1 13
CASSRGPYYGSFF TGTGCCAGCAGCCGGGGACCTTACTATGGGTCTTTCTTT many TRBV7-2 - TRBJ1-1 13
CASRGIGERELYTSTDTQYF TGTGCCAGCAGGGGCATCGGGGAGCGGGAGCTTTATACTAGCACAGATACGCAGTATTTT many TRBV7-8 TRBD2 TRBJ2-3 20
CAISVGIAGANEQFF TGTGCCATCAGTGTAGGGATAGCGGGAGCTAATGAGCAGTTCTTC many TRBV10-3 TRBD2 TRBJ2-1 15
CASSESGGLYEQYF TGTGCCAGCAGTGAGTCGGGGGGGCTCTACGAGCAGTACTTC many TRBV6-1 TRBD2 TRBJ2-7 14
CAGSGQQPSTDTQYF TGCGCCGGTAGCGGACAGCAGCCTAGCACTGATACGCAGTATTTT - TRBV5-1 - TRBJ2-3 15
CASSWVSADTQYF TGTGCCAGCAGCTGGGTTTCCGCAGATACGCAGTATTTT many TRBV14 - TRBJ2-3 13
CSARAGNYGYIF TGCAGTGCTAGAGCAGGGAATTATGGCTACATCTTC - TRBV20-1 - TRBJ1-2 12
CASNSGTSGTDTQYF TGCGCCAGCAACTCCGGGACTAGCGGCACAGATACGCAGTATTTT many TRBV5-1 TRBD2 TRBJ2-3 15
CASSRTRGTGSYEQYF TGTGCCAGCAGCCGCACAAGAGGGACGGGGTCCTACGAGCAGTACTTC many TRBV3-1 - TRBJ2-7 16
CASSQRGGPRQEQFF TGTGCCAGCAGCCAACGGGGAGGGCCCAGGCAAGAGCAGTTCTTC many TRBV3-1 TRBD2 TRBJ2-1 15
CGATSNRQRQFF TGTGGTGCCACTTCAAATCGGCAACGGCAGTTCTTC - TRBV20-1 - TRBJ2-1 12
CASSRGWGNSYNEQFF TGTGCCAGCAGCCGCGGATGGGGGAACTCCTACAATGAGCAGTTCTTC many TRBV7-9 - TRBJ2-1 16
CSARDGGLTEAFF TGCAGTGCTAGAGATGGGGGGCTCACTGAAGCTTTCTTT many TRBV20-1 - TRBJ1-1 13
CASSMSAAFNYGYTF TGTGCCAGTAGTATGTCTGCCGCATTCAACTATGGCTACACCTTC many TRBV19 - TRBJ1-2 15
CASSMGDRGSGANVLTF TGTGCCAGTAGTATGGGGGACCGGGGGTCTGGGGCCAACGTCCTGACTTTC many TRBV19 - TRBJ2-6 17
CAMRNEAFF TGTGCCATGAGAAATGAAGCTTTCTTT many TRBV10-3 - TRBJ1-1 9
CSVVIGTEGTEAFF TGCAGCGTTGTGATCGGGACAGAAGGCACTGAAGCTTTCTTT many TRBV29-1 TRBD1 TRBJ1-1 14
CSARDLAGFYEQYF TGCAGTGCTAGAGATCTAGCGGGATTCTACGAGCAGTACTTC many TRBV20-1 TRBD2 TRBJ2-7 14
CASSLVIGVSEYNEQFF TGTGCCAGCAGCTTAGTAATAGGAGTATCCGAATACAATGAGCAGTTCTTC - TRBV7-9 - TRBJ2-1 17
CSARPGQTGTEAFF TGCAGTGCTAGGCCGGGACAGACAGGAACTGAAGCTTTCTTT many TRBV20-1 TRBD1 TRBJ1-1 14
CSARDFRGRNTIYF TGCAGTGCTAGAGATTTCAGGGGAAGAAACACCATATATTTT many TRBV20-1 - TRBJ1-3 14
CAGSISWQQETQYF TGTGCCGGTAGTATCAGTTGGCAGCAAGAGACCCAGTACTTC few TRBV19 - TRBJ2-5 14
CASSMPSGRARTKNIQYF TGTGCCAGTAGTATGCCTAGCGGGAGGGCCCGGACCAAAAACATTCAGTACTTC - TRBV19 TRBD2 TRBJ2-4 18
CASLGAGPYEQYF TGTGCCAGCCTCGGGGCAGGCCCCTACGAGCAGTACTTC many TRBV12-3/TRBV12-4 - TRBJ2-7 13
CAWSPRGRRAEAFF TGTGCCTGGAGTCCCCGGGGGAGGAGAGCTGAAGCTTTCTTT - TRBV30 - TRBJ1-1 14
CSVTTWRALHNEQFF TGCAGCGTAACGACATGGAGGGCCCTGCACAATGAGCAGTTCTTC - TRBV29-1 - TRBJ2-1 15
CASSRGTGGYNEQFF TGTGCCAGCAGCCGGGGGACAGGGGGATACAATGAGCAGTTCTTC many TRBV14 TRBD1 TRBJ2-1 15
CASDNQGSTGELLF TGTGCCAGCGATAATCAGGGGAGCACCGGGGAGCTGCTTTTT many TRBV2 - TRBJ2-2 14
CSVANTGELFF TGCAGCGTAGCCAACACCGGGGAGCTGTTTTTT many TRBV29-1 - TRBJ2-2 11
CASSLRGMQDNEQFF TGTGCCAGCAGCCTAAGGGGGATGCAAGACAATGAGCAGTTCTTC - TRBV11-2 - TRBJ2-1 15
CASSPFREGDEQFF TGTGCCAGTAGCCCTTTTCGGGAGGGGGATGAGCAGTTCTTC few TRBV19 TRBD2 TRBJ2-1 14
CASSATSGGYNEQFF TGTGCCAGCAGTGCGACTAGCGGGGGTTACAATGAGCAGTTCTTC few TRBV6-5 TRBD2 TRBJ2-1 15
CASSLTSGLPYNEQFF TGTGCCAGCAGCTTAACATCGGGACTACCATACAATGAGCAGTTCTTC medium-sized TRBV7-3 TRBD2 TRBJ2-1 16
CASSDSLNTEAFF TGCGCCAGCAGCGACAGCTTGAACACTGAAGCTTTCTTT - TRBV5-1 - TRBJ1-1 13
CSVEVGPNEQYF TGCAGCGTTGAAGTAGGCCCCAACGAGCAGTACTTC many TRBV29-1 - TRBJ2-7 12
CASSGTGVQPQHF TGTGCCAGTAGCGGAACAGGGGTTCAGCCCCAGCATTTT many TRBV19 TRBD1 TRBJ1-5 13
CSAVAKNIQYF TGCAGTGCAGTAGCCAAAAACATTCAGTACTTC many TRBV20-1 - TRBJ2-4 11
CSGGMGSYEQYF TGCAGCGGCGGAATGGGAAGCTACGAGCAGTACTTC many TRBV29-1 - TRBJ2-7 12
CAGSLGRSDTQYF TGTGCCGGCAGCCTGGGACGTTCAGATACGCAGTATTTT - TRBV11-2 - TRBJ2-3 13
CASSETGTVTDTQYF TGTGCCAGCAGCGAGACCGGGACGGTCACAGATACGCAGTATTTT - TRBV7-8 - TRBJ2-3 15
CASSGRGGPDTQYF TGTGCCAGCAGTGGCAGGGGGGGGCCAGATACGCAGTATTTT - TRBV2 - TRBJ2-3 14
CSVAPSIETQYF TGCAGCGTTGCCCCTAGCATTGAGACCCAGTACTTC many TRBV29-1 - TRBJ2-5 12
CASSLQGPLNEQFF TGTGCCAGCAGCTTGCAGGGGCCTCTAAATGAGCAGTTCTTC many TRBV5-4 - TRBJ2-1 14
CASSRLSGSDEQFF TGTGCCAGCAGCAGACTTAGCGGGAGCGATGAGCAGTTCTTC many TRBV7-2 TRBD2 TRBJ2-1 14
CASSPGLAGLKEQYF TGTGCCAGCTCACCGGGACTAGCGGGTTTGAAGGAGCAGTACTTC few TRBV18 TRBD2 TRBJ2-7 15
CASSLAGAGGGEKLFF TGTGCCAGCAGCTTAGCGGGGGCCGGAGGTGGTGAAAAACTGTTTTTT many TRBV7-9 - TRBJ1-4 16
CSARAGATYNEQFF TGCAGTGCTAGAGCCGGGGCTACCTACAATGAGCAGTTCTTC many TRBV20-1 - TRBJ2-1 14
CSAREPTGQGTGELFF TGCAGTGCTAGGGAGCCGACAGGGCAGGGCACCGGGGAGCTGTTTTTT few TRBV20-1 TRBD1 TRBJ2-2 16
CASSLSGLAGDEQYF TGCGCCAGCAGCTTGTCCGGACTAGCGGGAGACGAGCAGTACTTC many TRBV5-1 TRBD2 TRBJ2-7 15
CASSFRDKQFF TGTGCCAGCAGCTTCCGGGACAAGCAGTTCTTC once TRBV7-8 - TRBJ2-1 11
CASSYGLARYYEQYF TGCGCCAGCAGCTACGGACTAGCGCGATACTACGAGCAGTACTTC many TRBV5-1 TRBD2 TRBJ2-7 15
CASSFGPSGYEQYF TGTGCCAGCAGCTTTGGGCCTAGCGGCTACGAGCAGTACTTC many TRBV7-8 TRBD2 TRBJ2-7 14
CSAARPDRGGGNTEAFF TGCAGCGCTGCTCGTCCCGACAGGGGAGGGGGGAACACTGAAGCTTTCTTT many TRBV29-1 TRBD1 TRBJ1-1 17
CASSWGISGDYKQIQYF TGTGCCAGCAGTTGGGGTATTAGCGGGGATTATAAGCAGATTCAGTACTTC few TRBV6-2/TRBV6-3 TRBD2 TRBJ2-4 17
CAWSVRSNYGYTF TGTGCCTGGAGTGTTCGTAGTAACTATGGCTACACCTTC - TRBV30 - TRBJ1-2 13
CASSPSARQGAGGEQYF TGTGCCAGCAGTCCGTCCGCACGACAGGGGGCGGGGGGGGAGCAGTACTTC many TRBV27 - TRBJ2-7 17